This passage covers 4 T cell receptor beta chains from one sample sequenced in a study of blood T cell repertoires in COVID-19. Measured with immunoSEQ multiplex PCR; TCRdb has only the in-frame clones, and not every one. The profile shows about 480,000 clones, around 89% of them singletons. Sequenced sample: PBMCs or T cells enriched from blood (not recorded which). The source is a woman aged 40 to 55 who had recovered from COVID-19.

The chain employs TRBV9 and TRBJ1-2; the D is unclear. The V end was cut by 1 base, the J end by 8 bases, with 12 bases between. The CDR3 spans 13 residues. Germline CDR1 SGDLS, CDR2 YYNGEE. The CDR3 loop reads CASSVRHERGYTF. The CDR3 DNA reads TGTGCCAGCAGCGTAAGGCATGAGAGGGGCTACACCTTC.

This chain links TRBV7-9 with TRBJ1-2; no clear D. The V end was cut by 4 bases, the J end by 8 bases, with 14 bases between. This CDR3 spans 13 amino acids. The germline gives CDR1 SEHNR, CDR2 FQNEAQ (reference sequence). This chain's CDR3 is CASSYDPYGGYTF. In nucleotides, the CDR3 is TGTGCCAGCAGCTATGATCCGTACGGGGGCTACACCTTC.

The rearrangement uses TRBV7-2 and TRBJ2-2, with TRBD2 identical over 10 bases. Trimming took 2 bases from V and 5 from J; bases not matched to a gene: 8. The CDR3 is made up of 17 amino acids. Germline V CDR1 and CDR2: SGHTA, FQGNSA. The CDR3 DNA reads TGTGCCAGCAGCTTATCGCGGACTAGCGGAGTAACCGGGGAGCTGTTTTTT. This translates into CASSLSRTSGVTGELFF. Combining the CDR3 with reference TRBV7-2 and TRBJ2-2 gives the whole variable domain GAGVSQSPSNKVTEKGKDVELRCDPISGHTALYWYRQSLGQGLEFLIYFQGNSAPDKSGLPSDRFSAERTGGSVSTLTIQRTQQEDSAVYLCASSLSRTSGVTGELFFGEGSRLTVL.

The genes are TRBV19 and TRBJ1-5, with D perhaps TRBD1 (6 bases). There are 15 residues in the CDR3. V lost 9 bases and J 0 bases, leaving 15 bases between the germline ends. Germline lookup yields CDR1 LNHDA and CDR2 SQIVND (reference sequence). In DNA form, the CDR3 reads TGTGCCAGCGATGGGGGCGGCTATAGCAATCAGCCCCAGCATTTT. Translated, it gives CASDGGGYSNQPQHF. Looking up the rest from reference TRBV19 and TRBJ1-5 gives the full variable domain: DGGITQSPKYLFRKEGQNVTLSCEQNLNHDAMYWYRQDPGQGLRLIYYSQIVNDFQKGDIAEGYSVSREKKESFPLTVTSAQKNPTAFYLCASDGGGYSNQPQHFGDGTRLSIL.